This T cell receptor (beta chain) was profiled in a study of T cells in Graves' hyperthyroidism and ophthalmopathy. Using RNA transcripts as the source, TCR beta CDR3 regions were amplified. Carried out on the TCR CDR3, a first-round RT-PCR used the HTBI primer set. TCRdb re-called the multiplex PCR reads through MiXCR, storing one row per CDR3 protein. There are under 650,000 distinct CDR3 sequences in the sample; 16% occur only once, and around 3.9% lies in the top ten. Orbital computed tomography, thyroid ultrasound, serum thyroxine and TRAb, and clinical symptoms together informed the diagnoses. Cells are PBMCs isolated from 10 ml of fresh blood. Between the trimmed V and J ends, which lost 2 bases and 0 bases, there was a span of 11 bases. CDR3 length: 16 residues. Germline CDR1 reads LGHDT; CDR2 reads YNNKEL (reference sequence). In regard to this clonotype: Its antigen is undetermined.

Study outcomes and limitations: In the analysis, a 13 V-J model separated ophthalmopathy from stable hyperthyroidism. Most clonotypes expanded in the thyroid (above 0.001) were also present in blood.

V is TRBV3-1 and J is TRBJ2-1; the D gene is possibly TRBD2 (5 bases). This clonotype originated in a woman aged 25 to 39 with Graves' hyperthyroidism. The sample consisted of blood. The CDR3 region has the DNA TGTGCCAGCAGCCAATCCGCGGGCGGCTCCTACAATGAGCAGTTCTTC. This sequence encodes CASSQSAGGSYNEQFF.